These 25 T cell receptor beta chains originate from one sample sequenced in a study of T cell responses to AZD1222 COVID-19 vaccine. Here immunoSEQ multiplex PCR was the method, and the copy in TCRdb shows in-frame clones only, minus some. The table includes 160,000 or so clones, about nine tenths detected once. The specimen comprised peripheral blood, sampled on day 0 of AZD1222 vaccination. Receptors originate from an adult in good health.

The chain uses TRBV19 and TRBJ2-1; 13 bases line up with TRBD2. Germline V gives CDR1 LNHDA, CDR2 SQIVND (reference sequence). V was clipped by 4 bases and J by 1 base; unmatched bases: 10. This CDR3 spans 19 amino acids. This chain's CDR3 is CASSTPLAGGPRSYNEQFF. CDR3 DNA sequence: TGTGCCAGTAGTACCCCACTAGCGGGAGGGCCTAGATCCTACAATGAGCAGTTCTTC.

The chain combines TRBV5-4 with TRBJ1-5; D is uncertain. V was clipped by 2 bases and J by 8 bases, with 11 bases between them. The CDR3 is made up of 13 amino acids. CDR1 is SGHNT and CDR2 is YYREEE in the germline V gene (reference sequence). The CDR3 spells CASSLEPSKPQHF. In DNA form, the CDR3 reads TGTGCCAGCAGCTTAGAACCGTCTAAGCCCCAGCATTTT.

V and J are TRBV28 and TRBJ1-4; no reliable D call. The length of the CDR3 is 12 residues. Trimming shortened V by 6 bases and J by 8 bases, and 10 bases separated the two germline ends. Germline CDR1 MDHEN, CDR2 SYDVKM. CDR3 in amino acids: CASSRQQEKLFF. CDR3 nucleotide sequence: TGTGCCAGCAGCCGACAACAGGAAAAACTGTTTTTT.

This clone was seen a few times. The V and J genes are TRBV5-6 and TRBJ2-1; TRBD1 aligns across 9 bases. The CDR3 length is 16 residues. The junction had 13 bases not matched to a gene; V was cut back by 8 bases and J by 4 bases. Germline CDR1 is SGHDT and CDR2 is YYEEEE. DNA of the CDR3: TGTGCCAGTCAATTGGAAGGGACAGGGACGTACAATGAGCAGTTCTTC. Translated: CASQLEGTGTYNEQFF.

This chain uses TRBV5-1 with TRBJ1-2; D remains ambiguous. CDR1 SGHRS and CDR2 YFSETQ come from the germline V gene. With 5 bases removed from V and 5 bases from J, the gap between germline ends came to 10 bases. CDR3 length: 12 amino acids. CDR3 amino acids: CASRYFGYGYTF. DNA for the CDR3: TGCGCCAGCAGATATTTTGGATATGGCTACACCTTC.

The chain has TRBV29-1 and TRBJ1-2; D gene uncertain. CDR3 size: 15 residues. The germline V gene encodes CDR1 SQVTM and CDR2 ANQGSEA. Trimming stripped 0 bases from V and 4 bases from J, with 15 bases between. This CDR3 reads CSVEDRKGSGYGYTF. In DNA form, the CDR3 reads TGCAGCGTTGAAGATCGAAAGGGAAGCGGCTATGGCTACACCTTC.

The V gene is TRBV30, the J gene TRBJ1-1, with TRBD1 matching 7 bases. The V and J ends lost 5 bases and 8 bases, in that order; junction bases with no gene match: 8. Per the germline V gene, CDR1 is GTSNPN and CDR2 is SVGIG (reference sequence). The CDR3 contains 12 residues. In DNA, the CDR3 is TGTGCCTGGCTGGGACAGAGTAACGAAGCTTTCTTT. Amino acids: CAWLGQSNEAFF.

The V and J genes are TRBV7-6 and TRBJ2-5, with TRBD1 identical over 9 bases. The CDR3 has 15 residues. Trimming removed 6 bases from V and 2 bases from J; junction bases left unmatched: 7. The germline gives CDR1 SGHVS, CDR2 FNYEAQ. CDR3 amino acids: CASRPGTGRQETQYF. The CDR3 nucleotides are TGTGCCAGCAGACCCGGGACAGGGAGGCAAGAGACCCAGTACTTC.

CDR3 sequence: CASSLGDRGRGEQYF. CDR3 coding DNA: TGTGCCAGCAGCTTAGGCGACAGGGGGCGAGGGGAGCAGTACTTC. J is TRBJ2-7 and V is TRBV7-2, with 10 nucleotides matching TRBD1. There are 15 residues in the CDR3. Per the germline V gene, CDR1 is SGHTA and CDR2 is FQGNSA. The junction had 7 bases not matched to a gene; V was cut back by 1 base and J by 7 bases. Drawing the rest from reference TRBV7-2 and TRBJ2-7, the complete variable domain is GAGVSQSPSNKVTEKGKDVELRCDPISGHTALYWYRQSLGQGLEFLIYFQGNSAPDKSGLPSDRFSAERTGGSVSTLTIQRTQQEDSAVYLCASSLGDRGRGEQYFGPGTRLTVT.

The CDR3 region has the DNA TGTGCCAGCAGTTTTCGTCGGGATTCACCCCTCCACTTT. It specifies CASSFRRDSPLHF. The rearrangement joins TRBV28 to TRBJ1-6; D remains ambiguous. The V gene lost 3 bases and the J gene lost 8 bases, with 8 bases spanning the gap. This CDR3 has 13 residues. CDR1 and CDR2 (germline): MDHEN, SYDVKM.

This clone showed up just once. V gene TRBV29-1 combines with J gene TRBJ1-5; D call uncertain. Trimming shortened V by 6 bases and J by 5 bases, and 14 bases separated the two germline ends. The length of the CDR3 is 13 residues. In germline, CDR1 is SQVTM, CDR2 ANQGSEA. As DNA, the CDR3 is TGCAGCGTGACCCTCGACTATTATCAGCCCCAGCATTTT. It translates to CSVTLDYYQPQHF.

To note about this clone: Sequence at one end of the junction differs from germline and may be a read error. The chain uses TRBV11-3 and TRBJ1-2, with D perhaps matching TRBD1 (6 bases). This CDR3 region has 12 residues. Germline V CDR1 and CDR2: SGHNT, YENEEA. CDR3 DNA sequence: TGTGCCAGCAGATTAGGACAGTCTGGCTACACCTTC. This sequence encodes CASRLGQSGYTF. The whole variable domain, remainder taken from reference TRBV11-3 and TRBJ1-2, is EAGVVQSPRYKIIEKKQPVAFWCNPISGHNTLYWYLQNLGQGPELLIRYENEEAVDDSQLPKDRFSAERLKGVDSTLKIQPAELGDSAVYLCASRLGQSGYTFGSGTRLTVV.

The rearrangement links TRBV9 to TRBJ2-1; the D is unclear. The V end lost 1 base, the J end lost 5 bases, and 7 bases lay between the germline ends. CDR1 is SGDLS, CDR2 YYNGEE, per germline. This CDR3 is 13 amino acids long. This chain's CDR3 is CASSVRVHNEQFF. The DNA of the CDR3 is TGTGCCAGCAGCGTAAGGGTCCACAATGAGCAGTTCTTC.

The V gene is TRBV7-9, the J gene TRBJ2-5; D perhaps matches TRBD2 (5 bases). Germline CDR1 SEHNR, CDR2 FQNEAQ (reference sequence). This CDR3 is 16 amino acids long. The V and J ends lost 5 bases and 3 bases respectively, with 19 bases between them. Here the CDR3 DNA reads TGTGCCAGCAGCAAGAGGGCTACACCGAGGGAAGAGACCCAGTACTTC. Its translation is CASSKRATPREETQYF.

The V gene is TRBV7-2, the J gene TRBJ2-3; no definite D call. Germline CDR1 reads SGHTA; CDR2 reads FQGNSA. There are 13 residues in the CDR3. Deletions cut 2 bases from V and 5 bases from J, with 8 bases between. This CDR3 is CASSLNQRDTQYF. The CDR3 DNA reads TGTGCCAGCAGCTTAAACCAGCGAGATACGCAGTATTTT. Full variable domain (rest looked up from reference TRBV7-2 and TRBJ2-3): GAGVSQSPSNKVTEKGKDVELRCDPISGHTALYWYRQSLGQGLEFLIYFQGNSAPDKSGLPSDRFSAERTGGSVSTLTIQRTQQEDSAVYLCASSLNQRDTQYFGPGTRLTVL.

The CDR3 DNA reads TGTGCCAGCAGTTTACCCCTTACGGTCAACACCGGGGAGCTGTTTTTT. It encodes CASSLPLTVNTGELFF. The genes are TRBV28 and TRBJ2-2, with D unclear. Germline values: CDR1 MDHEN, CDR2 SYDVKM. CDR3 length: 16 residues. V was pared by 2 bases and J by 2 bases, with 12 bases between.

This clone was picked up a small number of times. The chain combines TRBV7-2 with TRBJ1-2; D is ambiguous. CDR3 size: 13 residues. The V gene's germline CDR1 is SGHTA and CDR2 FQGNSA. V lost 3 bases and J lost 1, with 6 bases in between. CDR3 DNA sequence: TGTGCCAGCAGCTTCCAGAGTAACTATGGCTACACCTTC. Protein sequence: CASSFQSNYGYTF.

The V and J genes are TRBV27 and TRBJ2-7, with TRBD1 matching 10 bases. This CDR3 contains 13 residues. CDR1 is MNHEY, CDR2 SMNVEV, per germline (reference sequence). After removal of 4 bases from V and 3 bases from J, the junction contained 0 bases not matched to a gene. In nucleotides, the CDR3 is TGTGCCAGCAGTTGGGACAGGGGCTACGAGCAGTACTTC. The encoded protein is CASSWDRGYEQYF.

The chain uses TRBV5-6 and TRBJ1-1; D is ambiguous. Per the germline V gene, CDR1 is SGHDT and CDR2 is YYEEEE. The length of the CDR3 is 12 residues. V was trimmed by 1 base and J by 8 bases, leaving 9 bases between them. The CDR3, as DNA: TGTGCCAGCAGCTTGATGTTAGTCGAAGCTTTCTTT. It yields the protein CASSLMLVEAFF.

The V call is TRBV30, the J call TRBJ1-2; D gene ambiguous. CDR1 is GTSNPN and CDR2 is SVGIG in the germline V gene (reference sequence). Trimming removed 4 bases from V and 1 base from J, with 7 bases in between. The CDR3 runs 12 residues. The CDR3 is CAWMAGNYGYTF. For the CDR3, the DNA is TGTGCCTGGATGGCGGGTAACTATGGCTACACCTTC.

This chain joins TRBV6-5 and TRBJ1-6; possibly TRBD1 for D (6 bases). Trimming pared 8 bases from V and 7 bases from J, leaving 15 bases between. The CDR3 loop spans 14 amino acids. Germline V gives CDR1 MNHEY, CDR2 SVGAGI. In nucleotides, the CDR3 is TGTGCCAGCGGGGGACGACAGGCGAATTCACCCCTCCACTTT. It translates to CASGGRQANSPLHF.

This clone turned up a few times. The chain is built from TRBV5-6 and TRBJ1-3; no firm D call. This CDR3 has 14 residues. Trimming pared 1 base from V and 0 bases from J, leaving 5 bases between. The germline gives CDR1 SGHDT, CDR2 YYEEEE. CDR3 protein: CASSLPSSGNTIYF. The CDR3 DNA sequence: TGTGCCAGCAGCTTGCCGAGCTCTGGAAACACCATATATTTT.

The chain uses TRBV28 and TRBJ1-5; D remains unclear. Trimming removed 5 bases at V and 0 bases at J, with 8 bases between. CDR3 size: 14 residues. Germline CDR1 and CDR2: MDHEN and SYDVKM. The CDR3 region has the DNA TGTGCCAGCAGTCCACTCAGTAGCAATCAGCCCCAGCATTTT. Encoded protein: CASSPLSSNQPQHF.

This rearrangement joins TRBV5-1 to TRBJ1-5; TRBD1 might be the D (5 bases). Trimming pared 9 bases from V and 0 bases from J, leaving 16 bases between. CDR1 is SGHRS and CDR2 is YFSETQ in the germline V gene. This CDR3 has 15 amino acids. The CDR3, as DNA: TGCGCCAACCAAAACCGGGGCCCTAGCAATCAGCCCCAGCATTTT. This gives the protein CANQNRGPSNQPQHF.

This chain uses TRBV28 with TRBJ2-7; perhaps TRBD2 as D (5 bases). V was trimmed by 3 bases and J by 2 bases, leaving 11 bases between them. CDR1 and CDR2 from the germline V gene are MDHEN and SYDVKM. The CDR3 loop spans 14 amino acids. CDR3 protein: CASSLSDGAYEQYF. Written as DNA, the CDR3 is TGTGCCAGCAGTTTGTCGGACGGGGCCTACGAGCAGTACTTC.